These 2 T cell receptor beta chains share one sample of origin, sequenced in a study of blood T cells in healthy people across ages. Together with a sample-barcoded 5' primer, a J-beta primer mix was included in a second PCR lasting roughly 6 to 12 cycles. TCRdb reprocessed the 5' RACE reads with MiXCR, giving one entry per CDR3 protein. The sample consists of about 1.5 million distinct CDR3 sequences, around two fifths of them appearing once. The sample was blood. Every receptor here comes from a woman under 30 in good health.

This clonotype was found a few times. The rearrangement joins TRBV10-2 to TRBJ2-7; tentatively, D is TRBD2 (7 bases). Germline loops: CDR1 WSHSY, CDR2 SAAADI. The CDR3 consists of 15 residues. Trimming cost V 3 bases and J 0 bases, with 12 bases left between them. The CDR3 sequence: CASSDGGGLSYEQYF. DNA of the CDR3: TGCGCCAGCAGTGATGGCGGGGGCCTCTCCTACGAGCAGTACTTC.

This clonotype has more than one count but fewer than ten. The CDR3 nucleotides read TGTGCCAGCAAAGGATCGGGGGGGGAGGGAGATACGCAGTATTTT. It is translated as CASKGSGGEGDTQYF. The chain uses TRBV21-1 and TRBJ2-3; the table gives TRBD2 as D, unverified against the DNA. TRBV21-1 is a pseudogene. CDR3 size: 15 residues.